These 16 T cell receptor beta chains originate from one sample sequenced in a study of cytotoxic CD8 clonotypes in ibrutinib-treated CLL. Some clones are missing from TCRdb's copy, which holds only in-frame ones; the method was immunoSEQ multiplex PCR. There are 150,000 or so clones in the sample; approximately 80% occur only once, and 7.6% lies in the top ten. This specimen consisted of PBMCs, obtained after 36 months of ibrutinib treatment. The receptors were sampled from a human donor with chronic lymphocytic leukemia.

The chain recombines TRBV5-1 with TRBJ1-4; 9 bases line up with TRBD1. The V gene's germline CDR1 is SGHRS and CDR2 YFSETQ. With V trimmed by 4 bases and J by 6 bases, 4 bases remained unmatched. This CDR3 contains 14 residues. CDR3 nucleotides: TGCGCCAGCAGCGGGACAGGGCTCCATGAAAAACTGTTTTTT. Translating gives CASSGTGLHEKLFF. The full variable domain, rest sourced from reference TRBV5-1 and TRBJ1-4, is KAGVTQTPRYLIKTRGQQVTLSCSPISGHRSVSWYQQTPGQGLQFLFEYFSETQRNKGNFPGRFSGRQFSNSRSEMNVSTLELGDSALYLCASSGTGLHEKLFFGSGTQLSVL.

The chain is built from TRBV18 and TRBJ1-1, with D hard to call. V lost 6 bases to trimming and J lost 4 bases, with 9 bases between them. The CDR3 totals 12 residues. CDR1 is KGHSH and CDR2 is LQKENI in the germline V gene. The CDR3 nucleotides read TGTGCCAGCTCCTCAGAGGGCACTGAAGCTTTCTTT. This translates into CASSSEGTEAFF.

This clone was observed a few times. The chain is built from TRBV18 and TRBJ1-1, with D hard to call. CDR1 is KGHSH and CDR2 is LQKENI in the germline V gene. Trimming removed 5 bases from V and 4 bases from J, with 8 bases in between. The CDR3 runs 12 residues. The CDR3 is CASSSLSTEAFF. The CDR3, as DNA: TGTGCCAGCTCAAGCCTTAGCACTGAAGCTTTCTTT.

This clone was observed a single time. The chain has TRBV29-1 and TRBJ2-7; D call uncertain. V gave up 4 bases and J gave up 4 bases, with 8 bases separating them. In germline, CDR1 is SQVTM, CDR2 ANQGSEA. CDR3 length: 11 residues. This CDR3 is CSVGRAYEQYF. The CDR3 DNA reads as TGCAGCGTTGGTAGGGCTTACGAGCAGTACTTC.

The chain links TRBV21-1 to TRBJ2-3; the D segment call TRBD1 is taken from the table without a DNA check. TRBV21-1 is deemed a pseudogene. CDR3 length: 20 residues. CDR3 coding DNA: TGTGCCAGCAGCAGAAAGCGCGGCACAGGGGGCGAAGAGAGCACAGATACGCAGTATTTT. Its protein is CASSRKRGTGGEESTDTQYF.

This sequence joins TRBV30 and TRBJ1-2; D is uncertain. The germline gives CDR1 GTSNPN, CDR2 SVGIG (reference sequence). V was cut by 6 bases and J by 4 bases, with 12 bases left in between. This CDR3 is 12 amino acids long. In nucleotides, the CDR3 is TGTGCCTGCCTACAAAGCCCCTATGGCTACACCTTC. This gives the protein CACLQSPYGYTF.

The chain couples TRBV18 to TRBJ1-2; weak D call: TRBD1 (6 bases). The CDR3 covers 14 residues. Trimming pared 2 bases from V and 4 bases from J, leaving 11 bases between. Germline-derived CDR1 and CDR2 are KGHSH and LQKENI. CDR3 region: CASSPNGQSYGYTF. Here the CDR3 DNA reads TGTGCCAGCTCACCAAACGGACAGTCCTATGGCTACACCTTC.

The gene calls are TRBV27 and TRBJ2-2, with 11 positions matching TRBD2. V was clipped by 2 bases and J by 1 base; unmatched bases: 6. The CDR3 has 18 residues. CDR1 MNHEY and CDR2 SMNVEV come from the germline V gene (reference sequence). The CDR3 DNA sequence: TGTGCCAGCAGTTTACAACTAGCGGGGGCCCTGAACACCGGGGAGCTGTTTTTT. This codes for CASSLQLAGALNTGELFF.

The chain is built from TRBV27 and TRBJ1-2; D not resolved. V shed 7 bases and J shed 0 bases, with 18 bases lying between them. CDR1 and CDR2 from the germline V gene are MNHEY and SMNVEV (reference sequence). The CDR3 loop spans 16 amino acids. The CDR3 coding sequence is TGTGCCAGCACCCAGTCCCGACGGCTAGCTAACTATGGCTACACCTTC. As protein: CASTQSRRLANYGYTF.

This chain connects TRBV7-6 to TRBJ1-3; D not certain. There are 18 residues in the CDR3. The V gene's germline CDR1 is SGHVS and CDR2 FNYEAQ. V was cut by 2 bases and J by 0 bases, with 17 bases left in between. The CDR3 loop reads CASSLSVPSPSSGNTIYF. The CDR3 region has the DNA TGTGCCAGCAGCTTAAGCGTGCCCAGTCCTTCCTCTGGAAACACCATATATTTT. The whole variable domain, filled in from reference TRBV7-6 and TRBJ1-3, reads GAGVSQSPRYKVTKRGQDVALRCDPISGHVSLYWYRQALGQGPEFLTYFNYEAQQDKSGLPNDRFSAERPEGSISTLTIQRTEQRDSAMYRCASSLSVPSPSSGNTIYFGEGSWLTVV.

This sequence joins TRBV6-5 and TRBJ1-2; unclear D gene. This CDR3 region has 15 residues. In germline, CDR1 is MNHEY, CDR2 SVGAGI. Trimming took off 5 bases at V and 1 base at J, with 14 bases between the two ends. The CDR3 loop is CASSPSGASNYGYTF. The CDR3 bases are TGTGCCAGCAGTCCTTCGGGAGCGAGTAACTATGGCTACACCTTC.

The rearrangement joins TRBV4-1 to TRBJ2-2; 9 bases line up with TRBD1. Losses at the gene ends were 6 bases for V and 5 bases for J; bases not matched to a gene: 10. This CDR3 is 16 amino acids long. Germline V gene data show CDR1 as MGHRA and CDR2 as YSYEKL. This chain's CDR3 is CASRDRGLRGTGELFF. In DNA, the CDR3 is TGCGCCAGCAGGGACAGGGGCCTCAGGGGTACCGGGGAGCTGTTTTTT.

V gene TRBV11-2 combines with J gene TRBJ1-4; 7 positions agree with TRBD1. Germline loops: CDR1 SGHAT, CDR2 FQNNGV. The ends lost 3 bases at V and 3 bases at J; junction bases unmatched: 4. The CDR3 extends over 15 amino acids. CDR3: CASSFQGVANEKLFF. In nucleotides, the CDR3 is TGTGCCAGCAGCTTCCAGGGGGTAGCTAATGAAAAACTGTTTTTT.

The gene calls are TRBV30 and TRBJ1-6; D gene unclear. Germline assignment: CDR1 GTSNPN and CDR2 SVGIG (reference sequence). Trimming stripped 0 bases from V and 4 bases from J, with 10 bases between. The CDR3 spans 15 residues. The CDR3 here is CAWSVRGWYNSPLHF. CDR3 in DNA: TGTGCCTGGAGTGTACGGGGTTGGTATAATTCACCCCTCCACTTT.

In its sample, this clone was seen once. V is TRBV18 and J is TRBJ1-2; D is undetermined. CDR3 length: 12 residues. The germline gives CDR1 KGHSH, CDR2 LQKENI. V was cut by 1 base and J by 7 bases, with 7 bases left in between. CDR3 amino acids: CASSPQGSGYTF. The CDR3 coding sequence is TGTGCCAGCTCACCACAGGGAAGTGGCTACACCTTC.

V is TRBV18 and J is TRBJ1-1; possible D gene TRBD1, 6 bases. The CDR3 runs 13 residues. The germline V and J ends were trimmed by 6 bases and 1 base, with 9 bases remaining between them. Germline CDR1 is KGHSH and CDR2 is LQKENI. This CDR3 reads CASSEGENTEAFF. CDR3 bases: TGTGCCAGCTCTGAGGGGGAGAACACTGAAGCTTTCTTT.